The 30 T cell receptor beta chains below come from one sample, sequenced in a study of OX40 agonist ivuxolimab in advanced cancers. TCRdb keeps only in-frame clones here, not all; method: immunoSEQ multiplex PCR. The data contain about 85,000 clones, about 88% of them singletons. The material sequenced was CD4+ or CD8+ T cells sorted from blood, taken in a trial of the OX40 agonist ivuxolimab. These receptors were taken from an adult with an advanced solid tumor such as melanoma, head and neck, liver or kidney cancer.

The chain links TRBV28 to TRBJ2-3; 8 bases map to TRBD1. Germline V gene lookup returns CDR1 MDHEN and CDR2 SYDVKM. With V trimmed by 4 bases and J by 2 bases, 14 bases remained unmatched. The CDR3 has 18 amino acids. CDR3 loop: CASSSPWRDRRDTDTQYF. Here the CDR3 DNA reads TGTGCCAGCAGTTCGCCCTGGAGGGACAGGCGAGACACAGATACGCAGTATTTT.

This sequence joins TRBV10-3 and TRBJ2-1, with a possible D match to TRBD2 (6 bases). CDR3 length: 12 amino acids. The germline V and J ends were trimmed by 9 bases and 4 bases, with 10 bases remaining between them. CDR1 and CDR2 (germline): ENHRY, SYGVKD. Here the CDR3 DNA reads TGTGCCATTCAGGGACTTTACAATGAGCAGTTCTTC. This codes for CAIQGLYNEQFF.

This clone was observed a single time. The chain links TRBV2 to TRBJ2-5; D is unclear. The V end was cut by 3 bases, the J end by 2 bases, with 7 bases between. Germline assignment: CDR1 SNHLY and CDR2 FYNNEI. CDR3 length equals 13 residues. CDR3 protein: CASSDGRQETQYF. The CDR3 DNA follows: TGTGCCAGCAGTGATGGACGGCAAGAGACCCAGTACTTC.

The chain is built from TRBV10-3 and TRBJ2-7; 7 nucleotides agree with TRBD1. The CDR3 is 13 amino acids. Germline lookup yields CDR1 ENHRY and CDR2 SYGVKD. With 0 bases clipped from V and 12 bases from J, the junction kept 8 bases outside the gene matches. CDR3 nucleotide sequence: TGTGCCATCAGTGAGTCAGCCGGACAGGCTTGGTACTTC. As protein: CAISESAGQAWYF.

The CDR3 nucleotides read TGTGCCAGCAGTTTTGACCTTCTAGGGACAGGGGGACCTTTCTTT. Protein: CASSFDLLGTGGPFF. The chain is built from TRBV28 and TRBJ1-1, with 11 nucleotides matching TRBD1. The CDR3 contains 15 residues. Germline V gives CDR1 MDHEN, CDR2 SYDVKM. V lost 3 bases, J lost 12 bases, and 12 bases stayed unmatched.

The chain uses TRBV9 and TRBJ2-1, with D unresolved. Trimming took off 6 bases at V and 1 base at J, with 17 bases between the two ends. CDR3 length equals 16 residues. Germline lookup yields CDR1 SGDLS and CDR2 YYNGEE. The CDR3 protein is CASTRWGSNSYNEQFF. The CDR3, as DNA: TGTGCCAGCACCCGTTGGGGTAGTAATTCCTACAATGAGCAGTTCTTC.

This chain joins TRBV27 and TRBJ2-5; TRBD2 aligns across 8 bases. J lost 5 bases, V lost 6 bases, and 11 bases had no gene match. Germline values: CDR1 MNHEY, CDR2 SMNVEV (reference sequence). The CDR3 spans 15 residues. DNA for the CDR3: TGTGCCAGCAGCCGCCCGGCGGGGGGCTCGGAGACCCAGTACTTC. This encodes CASSRPAGGSETQYF.

The V gene is TRBV2, the J gene TRBJ2-7, with D perhaps matching TRBD1 (5 bases). The CDR3 is made up of 12 amino acids. Per germline, CDR1 SNHLY and CDR2 FYNNEI. V gave up 5 bases and J gave up 4 bases, with 9 bases separating them. As DNA, the CDR3 is TGTGCCAGCAGTTCCCAGGGTTACGAGCAGTACTTC. Translating gives CASSSQGYEQYF.

The chain joins TRBV19 to TRBJ1-5; a weak D match, TRBD1 (5 bases). The germline V gene has CDR1 LNHDA and CDR2 SQIVND (reference sequence). CDR3 length: 16 amino acids. Trimming stripped 7 bases from V and 2 bases from J, with 18 bases between. In nucleotides, the CDR3 is TGTGCCAGTACCTCCGGGCATCGGGGCGGCAATCAGCCCCAGCATTTT. Protein sequence: CASTSGHRGGNQPQHF.

This rearrangement joins TRBV14 to TRBJ1-2; D uncertain. Germline CDR1 and CDR2: SGHDN and FVKESK. The ends were cut back, 1 base at V and 0 bases at J, with 9 bases in the middle. This CDR3 spans 15 amino acids. As DNA, the CDR3 is TGTGCCAGCAGCCAAGTTTACGGAGCTAACTATGGCTACACCTTC. Translated: CASSQVYGANYGYTF.

The V gene is TRBV7-2, the J gene TRBJ2-5; tentative D call: TRBD1 (6 bases). Trimming stripped 4 bases from V and 4 bases from J, with 16 bases between. CDR3 length equals 15 residues. Germline V lookup: CDR1 SGHTA, CDR2 FQGNSA. As DNA, the CDR3 is TGTGCCAGCAGCTCCGAGGGGGTTCCGAGAGAGACCCAGTACTTC. The encoded protein is CASSSEGVPRETQYF.

The chain joins TRBV5-1 to TRBJ2-3; 12 bases align to TRBD2. The CDR3 contains 16 residues. V trimming: 0 bases; J trimming: 4 bases; junction bases outside the gene matches: 3. CDR1 is SGHRS, CDR2 YFSETQ, per germline. CDR3 sequence: CASSLASSGGADTQYF. CDR3 DNA sequence: TGCGCCAGCAGCTTGGCGTCTAGCGGGGGGGCAGATACGCAGTATTTT.

The chain recombines TRBV18 with TRBJ2-4; 8 bases are shared with TRBD2. The trim removed 1 base at V and 1 base at J, leaving 18 bases unmatched. The length of the CDR3 is 21 residues. Germline values: CDR1 KGHSH, CDR2 LQKENI. CDR3 protein: CASSPRLWREAPGEAKNIQYF. CDR3 coding DNA: TGTGCCAGCTCACCACGCCTCTGGCGGGAGGCCCCGGGAGAGGCCAAAAACATTCAGTACTTC. The full variable domain, its missing parts supplied by reference TRBV18 and TRBJ2-4, is NAGVMQNPRHLVRRRGQEARLRCSPMKGHSHVYWYRQLPEEGLKFMVYLQKENIIDESGMPKERFSAEFPKEGPSILRIQQVVRGDSAAYFCASSPRLWREAPGEAKNIQYFGAGTRLSVL.

This clone was detected only once. The chain has TRBV29-1 and TRBJ2-2, with D maybe TRBD2 (5 bases). This CDR3 is built from 17 residues. Trimming took 2 bases from V and 0 from J, leaving 16 bases between them. Per germline, CDR1 SQVTM and CDR2 ANQGSEA. CDR3 protein: CSVELQGWGANTGELFF. CDR3 DNA sequence: TGCAGCGTTGAACTACAAGGTTGGGGAGCGAACACCGGGGAGCTGTTTTTT.

The gene calls are TRBV6-4 and TRBJ2-7, with D possibly called TRBD1 or TRBD2 (5 bases each). Germline assignment: CDR1 MRHNA and CDR2 SNTAGT. The CDR3 has 14 amino acids. V was clipped by 0 bases and J by 0 bases, with 6 bases between them. The CDR3 bases are TGTGCCAGCAGTGACTCGAGGGGCTCCTACGAGCAGTACGTC. Its protein product is CASSDSRGSYEQYV.

The chain links TRBV6-1 to TRBJ2-2; the D is unclear. Germline V gene data show CDR1 as MNHNS and CDR2 as SASEGT. The germline V and J ends were trimmed by 0 bases and 6 bases, with 2 bases remaining between them. The CDR3 has 12 amino acids. The CDR3 DNA follows: TGTGCCAGCAGTGAAGCCCCCGGGGAGCTGTTTTTT. Translation: CASSEAPGELFF.

The chain has TRBV11-2 and TRBJ1-4; perhaps TRBD1 as D (5 bases). V was trimmed by 3 bases and J by 5 bases, leaving 16 bases between them. The CDR3 extends over 16 amino acids. Germline values: CDR1 SGHAT, CDR2 FQNNGV. The CDR3 loop is CASSFAGTRSNEKLFF. CDR3 bases: TGTGCCAGCAGCTTTGCCGGGACTCGGTCAAATGAAAAACTGTTTTTT.

The chain uses TRBV6-5 and TRBJ2-2, with D possibly being TRBD1 (6 bases). Germline V gives CDR1 MNHEY, CDR2 SVGAGI. The CDR3 runs to 15 residues. Between the trimmed V and J ends, which lost 2 bases and 4 bases, there was a span of 11 bases. The CDR3 sequence is CASSYVGAGTGELFF. CDR3 in DNA: TGTGCCAGCAGTTACGTGGGGGCGGGCACCGGGGAGCTGTTTTTT.

The chain employs TRBV14 and TRBJ1-1; D gene unclear. The CDR3 is 12 residues long. V was clipped by 3 bases and J by 7 bases, with 9 bases between them. Germline CDR1 and CDR2: SGHDN and FVKESK. CDR3 amino acids: CASSHGPVEAFF. The CDR3, as DNA: TGTGCCAGCAGCCACGGGCCAGTTGAAGCTTTCTTT.

The chain couples TRBV7-9 to TRBJ2-1, with D hard to call. Germline loops: CDR1 SEHNR, CDR2 FQNEAQ (reference sequence). This CDR3 is built from 12 residues. V lost 8 bases and J lost 2, with 7 bases in between. The CDR3 loop reads CASGVAYNEQFF. CDR3 nucleotide sequence: TGTGCCAGCGGGGTAGCCTACAATGAGCAGTTCTTC.

This sequence joins TRBV7-2 and TRBJ2-2; TRBD2 agrees at 9 bases. Germline V gives CDR1 SGHTA, CDR2 FQGNSA. The CDR3 covers 17 residues. The ends lost 1 base at V and 4 bases at J; junction bases unmatched: 7. As DNA, the CDR3 is TGTGCCAGCAGCTTAGTAGGTAGCGGGGGACTCACCGGGGAGCTGTTTTTT. It specifies CASSLVGSGGLTGELFF.

This clone was seen once. The chain carries TRBV7-8 and TRBJ2-7; D could derive from TRBD1 or TRBD2 (5 bases each). The CDR3 has 14 residues. Trimming shortened V by 5 bases and J by 7 bases, and 18 bases separated the two germline ends. Germline CDR1 SGHVS, CDR2 FQNEAQ. The CDR3 nucleotides are TGTGCCAGCAGCCTCCGAACGGGACGGGAAGAGCAGTACTTC. This encodes CASSLRTGREEQYF.

This clone has a single count. The chain has TRBV5-1 and TRBJ1-6, with 7 nucleotides matching TRBD1. The CDR3 runs 16 residues. Trimming cost V 4 bases and J 5 bases; bases outside gene matches: 9. Germline V gene lookup returns CDR1 SGHRS and CDR2 YFSETQ. The CDR3: CASSPGRGLNNSPLHF. In DNA, the CDR3 is TGCGCCAGCAGCCCCGGGAGGGGGCTTAATAATTCACCCCTCCACTTT. The whole variable domain, filled in from reference TRBV5-1 and TRBJ1-6, reads KAGVTQTPRYLIKTRGQQVTLSCSPISGHRSVSWYQQTPGQGLQFLFEYFSETQRNKGNFPGRFSGRQFSNSRSEMNVSTLELGDSALYLCASSPGRGLNNSPLHFGNGTRLTVT.

The chain joins TRBV7-9 to TRBJ1-2; D may be TRBD1 (5 bases). Germline CDR1 SEHNR, CDR2 FQNEAQ (reference sequence). The CDR3 extends over 13 amino acids. The ends were cut back, 3 bases at V and 7 bases at J, with 12 bases in the middle. Written as DNA, the CDR3 is TGTGCCAGCAGCTTGGGGGGTGGGAGTGGCTACACCTTC. As protein: CASSLGGGSGYTF.

The V and J genes are TRBV28 and TRBJ2-7; maybe TRBD2 (5 bases). This CDR3 spans 15 amino acids. CDR1 is MDHEN and CDR2 is SYDVKM in the germline V gene. Trimming cost V 2 bases and J 0 bases, with 11 bases left between them. The CDR3 DNA reads TGTGCCAGCAGTTTACCCTCGGCGGGCTCCTACGAGCAGTACTTC. This encodes CASSLPSAGSYEQYF.

This chain joins TRBV5-1 and TRBJ2-1, with D possibly matching TRBD1 (5 bases). V gave up 2 bases and J gave up 4 bases, with 7 bases separating them. CDR1 SGHRS and CDR2 YFSETQ come from the germline V gene. The CDR3 totals 13 residues. The CDR3 is CASSFDSYNEQFF. The CDR3 DNA sequence: TGCGCCAGCAGCTTTGACAGTTACAATGAGCAGTTCTTC.

The chain links TRBV5-4 to TRBJ1-1, with 7 nucleotides matching TRBD1. This CDR3 has 16 residues. In germline, CDR1 is SGHNT, CDR2 YYREEE (reference sequence). With 3 bases clipped from V and 1 base from J, the junction kept 9 bases outside the gene matches. The CDR3 DNA sequence: TGTGCCAGCAGCTCCGAGGTAGGGGGCGGGAACACTGAAGCTTTCTTT. This translates into CASSSEVGGGNTEAFF.

The CDR3 protein is CASSFGAGRTHNEQFF. Here the CDR3 DNA reads TGTGCCAGCAGCTTTGGGGCGGGACGCACGCACAATGAGCAGTTCTTC. The chain is built from TRBV7-3 and TRBJ2-1, with D possibly TRBD2 on 6 matching bases. The CDR3 is 16 residues long. The germline V gene encodes CDR1 SGHTA and CDR2 FQGTGA. Trimming stripped 3 bases from V and 5 bases from J, with 17 bases between.

This rearrangement joins TRBV18 to TRBJ1-2; 9 bases align to TRBD1. Unmatched junction bases numbered 8, after V lost 5 bases and J lost 1 base. CDR1 is KGHSH and CDR2 is LQKENI in the germline V gene. The CDR3 has 16 residues. The CDR3 nucleotides read TGTGCCAGCTCAAGACGGGGGGACAGGGTTAACTATGGCTACACCTTC. Encoded protein: CASSRRGDRVNYGYTF. The full variable domain, in which reference TRBV18 and TRBJ1-2 provide the parts outside the CDR3, is NAGVMQNPRHLVRRRGQEARLRCSPMKGHSHVYWYRQLPEEGLKFMVYLQKENIIDESGMPKERFSAEFPKEGPSILRIQQVVRGDSAAYFCASSRRGDRVNYGYTFGSGTRLTVV.

The chain links TRBV9 to TRBJ1-2; maybe TRBD1 (5 bases). Germline CDR1 is SGDLS and CDR2 is YYNGEE. V gave up 3 bases and J gave up 10 bases, with 13 bases separating them. The CDR3 is 12 residues long. CDR3 sequence reads: CASSGRRGDYTF. CDR3 DNA sequence: TGTGCCAGCAGCGGGAGGAGGGGAGACTACACCTTC.